What follows are 23 T cell receptor beta chains derived from one specimen sequenced in a study of siplizumab effects on memory and regulatory T cells. Sequencing was performed with immunoSEQ multiplex PCR; in TCRdb, only in-frame clones are kept and a portion is missing. The sample holds just under 85,000 clones; roughly 86% are singletons and the top ten take over 1.5%. The sample taken for sequencing was Tregs sorted from blood. Every receptor here comes from a human donor in good health.

The rearrangement joins TRBV20-1 to TRBJ2-7; D is unclear. This CDR3 has 11 residues. Trimming stripped 0 bases from V and 3 bases from J, with 3 bases between. The germline CDR1 and CDR2 sequences are DFQATT and SNEGSKA (reference sequence). CDR3 in amino acids: CSARDYYEQYF. The CDR3 DNA reads as TGCAGTGCTAGAGATTACTACGAGCAGTACTTC.

This chain joins TRBV7-2 and TRBJ2-3, with a tentative D call TRBD1 (6 bases). The CDR3 is 16 amino acids. V lost 5 bases and J 6 bases, leaving 21 bases between the germline ends. Germline CDR1 SGHTA, CDR2 FQGNSA. CDR3 residues: CASSPIVQGLTDTQYF. DNA of the CDR3: TGTGCCAGCAGCCCAATTGTACAGGGTCTCACCGATACGCAGTATTTT.

The chain couples TRBV2 to TRBJ2-7; 7 bases agree with TRBD2. CDR3 length: 15 residues. Germline CDR1 reads SNHLY; CDR2 reads FYNNEI. V gave up 6 bases and J gave up 0 bases; unmatched junction bases: 8. The CDR3: CASRRGGSSSYEQYF. The DNA of the CDR3 is TGTGCCAGCAGGAGGGGAGGGTCCAGCTCCTACGAGCAGTACTTC.

The chain links TRBV9 to TRBJ2-5; no reliable D call. This CDR3 comprises 15 residues. Germline assignment: CDR1 SGDLS and CDR2 YYNGEE. V was trimmed by 0 bases and J by 2 bases, leaving 11 bases between them. DNA for the CDR3: TGTGCCAGCAGCGTAGCTTTAGTTGGTCAAGAGACCCAGTACTTC. Protein: CASSVALVGQETQYF.

CDR3 residues: CASSLSGGASREQYF. CDR3 DNA sequence: TGTGCCAGCAGTTTGAGCGGGGGGGCCTCGAGAGAGCAGTATTTT. The chain has TRBV28 and TRBJ2-3, with 10 positions matching TRBD2. The CDR3 has 15 residues. V gave up 3 bases and J gave up 11 bases; unmatched junction bases: 11. In germline, CDR1 is MDHEN, CDR2 SYDVKM.

The chain is built from TRBV9 and TRBJ2-3; 10 bases match TRBD2. The CDR3 is 17 amino acids. The germline gives CDR1 SGDLS, CDR2 YYNGEE. The ends lost 0 bases at V and 9 bases at J; junction bases unmatched: 13. CDR3 in DNA: TGTGCCAGCAGCGTAGCCCCTAGCGGGGGCCACCAGCAGACGCAGTATTTT. This codes for CASSVAPSGGHQQTQYF.

The chain employs TRBV25-1 and TRBJ1-2; D call uncertain. V was trimmed by 8 bases and J by 5 bases, leaving 15 bases between them. The CDR3 sequence is 13 residues long. The V gene's germline CDR1 is MGHDK and CDR2 SYGVNS. The CDR3 spells CASHLILGYGYTF. The CDR3 DNA follows: TGTGCCAGCCACCTTATACTGGGATATGGCTACACCTTC.

V and J are TRBV14 and TRBJ2-1, with TRBD2 matching 13 bases. V gave up 7 bases and J gave up 6 bases; unmatched junction bases: 3. CDR1 is SGHDN, CDR2 FVKESK, per germline. The CDR3 length is 14 residues. CDR3 loop: CASIRTSGGNEQFF. As DNA, the CDR3 is TGTGCCAGCATCAGGACTAGCGGGGGCAATGAGCAGTTCTTC. The full variable domain, completed using reference TRBV14 and TRBJ2-1, is EAGVTQFPSHSVIEKGQTVTLRCDPISGHDNLYWYRRVMGKEIKFLLHFVKESKQDESGMPNNRFLAERTGGTYSTLKVQPAELEDSGVYFCASIRTSGGNEQFFGPGTRLTVL.

The chain couples TRBV28 to TRBJ1-1; 8 bases align to TRBD1. From germline, CDR1 is MDHEN and CDR2 SYDVKM. Trimming removed 3 bases from V and 2 bases from J; junction bases left unmatched: 5. The CDR3 is 15 residues long. CDR3 DNA: TGTGCCAGCAGTTTCTCGGACAGGGTTAACACTGAAGCTTTCTTT. It specifies CASSFSDRVNTEAFF.

In the case of this clone: Within the sample, other DNA sequences also encode this same CDR3. This chain connects TRBV6-5 to TRBJ1-1; D gene unclear. Trimming took off 6 bases at V and 0 bases at J, with 14 bases between the two ends. The CDR3 runs 15 residues. Germline CDR1 and CDR2: MNHEY and SVGAGI. This CDR3 reads CASSLSRIMNTEAFF. The CDR3 coding sequence is TGTGCCAGCAGCCTCTCCCGCATCATGAACACTGAAGCTTTCTTT.

This clone was observed once. The chain links TRBV6-1 to TRBJ1-3, with no clear D. CDR3 length equals 13 residues. Germline CDR1 MNHNS, CDR2 SASEGT. Trimming took 8 bases from V and 1 from J, leaving 9 bases between them. The DNA of the CDR3 is TGTGCCAGCCAGATCCAGTCTGGAAACACCATATATTTT. Its protein product is CASQIQSGNTIYF.

The chain has TRBV6-6 and TRBJ1-1, with 7 positions matching TRBD1. This CDR3 is built from 12 residues. Losses at the gene ends were 6 bases for V and 8 bases for J; bases not matched to a gene: 6. From germline, CDR1 is MNHNY and CDR2 SVGAGI (reference sequence). The CDR3 DNA reads TGTGCCAGCAGGGACAGGAACAGGGAAGCTTTCTTT. Translated: CASRDRNREAFF.

This clone has just one count. The chain employs TRBV29-1 and TRBJ2-1; maybe TRBD2 (6 bases). Germline CDR1 and CDR2: SQVTM and ANQGSEA. The V gene lost 6 bases and the J gene lost 7 bases, with 22 bases spanning the gap. CDR3 length: 15 residues. The CDR3 is CSVPRVGGAGNEQFF. The CDR3 coding sequence is TGCAGCGTCCCAAGGGTGGGGGGAGCAGGGAATGAGCAGTTCTTC.

The CDR3 here is CASSLMRGASTNTEAFF. CDR3 coding DNA: TGCGCCAGCAGCTTGATGAGGGGGGCGAGCACGAACACTGAAGCTTTCTTT. The rearrangement links TRBV5-1 to TRBJ1-1, with D possibly being TRBD1 (6 bases). Germline lookup yields CDR1 SGHRS and CDR2 YFSETQ. The CDR3 contains 17 residues. V shed 1 base and J shed 1 base, with 17 bases lying between them. Together with reference TRBV5-1 and TRBJ1-1, the CDR3 gives the full variable domain: KAGVTQTPRYLIKTRGQQVTLSCSPISGHRSVSWYQQTPGQGLQFLFEYFSETQRNKGNFPGRFSGRQFSNSRSEMNVSTLELGDSALYLCASSLMRGASTNTEAFFGQGTRLTVV.

This chain connects TRBV18 to TRBJ1-5, with D hard to call. Deletions cut 5 bases from V and 3 bases from J, with 11 bases between. The germline V gene encodes CDR1 KGHSH and CDR2 LQKENI. The CDR3 is 14 amino acids. CDR3 in amino acids: CASSSGGYNQPQHF. CDR3 coding DNA: TGTGCCAGCTCATCGGGAGGCTACAATCAGCCCCAGCATTTT.

The V gene is TRBV7-3, the J gene TRBJ1-6; no definite D call. The CDR3 is made up of 13 amino acids. Trimming cost V 1 base and J 8 bases, with 6 bases left between them. The germline gives CDR1 SGHTA, CDR2 FQGTGA. The CDR3 DNA sequence: TGTGCCAGCAGCTTAATCGCCGATTCACCCCTCCACTTT. Translated, it gives CASSLIADSPLHF.

This chain connects TRBV19 to TRBJ2-4; 8 nucleotides align to TRBD1. Germline lookup yields CDR1 LNHDA and CDR2 SQIVND (reference sequence). The CDR3 is made up of 15 amino acids. V lost 4 bases to trimming and J lost 0 bases; unmatched junction nucleotides: 2. The CDR3, as DNA: TGTGCCAGTAGTAAAGGACAGGGAGCCAAAAACATTCAGTACTTC. It specifies CASSKGQGAKNIQYF.

This CDR3 reads CASGFNEQFF. The CDR3 DNA reads TGTGCTAGTGGTTTCAATGAGCAGTTCTTC. The V and J genes are TRBV12-5 and TRBJ2-1; D is ambiguous. The CDR3 runs 10 residues. The ends were cut back, 3 bases at V and 6 bases at J, with 0 bases in the middle. Per germline, CDR1 LGHNT and CDR2 FRNRAP.

V is TRBV7-7 and J is TRBJ2-1; D uncertain. Germline V lookup: CDR1 SSHAT, CDR2 FNYEAQ (reference sequence). This CDR3 has 14 amino acids. The ends were cut back, 0 bases at V and 4 bases at J, with 7 bases in the middle. The CDR3, as DNA: TGTGCCAGCAGCTTAGCGCACGGATACAATGAGCAGTTCTTC. Amino acid sequence: CASSLAHGYNEQFF.

This chain connects TRBV28 to TRBJ2-5; 8 bases fit TRBD1. Per germline, CDR1 MDHEN and CDR2 SYDVKM. The CDR3 length is 16 residues. V gave up 4 bases and J gave up 2 bases; unmatched junction bases: 9. The CDR3 sequence is CASSSLQTGDQETQYF. Written as DNA, the CDR3 is TGTGCCAGCAGTTCCCTTCAGACAGGGGATCAAGAGACCCAGTACTTC.

CDR3 nucleotide sequence: TGTGCCAGCTGCCGACCAGCTAGAGGGGACGGTGAAGCTTTCTTT. Encoded protein: CASCRPARGDGEAFF. The chain couples TRBV6-1 to TRBJ1-1; a possible D gene is TRBD1 (5 bases). This CDR3 is built from 15 residues. Germline CDR1 MNHNS, CDR2 SASEGT. Trimming took 8 bases from V and 7 from J, leaving 23 bases between them.

This chain joins TRBV9 and TRBJ1-3; 9 bases align to TRBD1. This CDR3 has 17 amino acids. Germline CDR1 SGDLS, CDR2 YYNGEE. Unmatched junction bases numbered 9, after V lost 5 bases and J lost 0 bases. Here the CDR3 DNA reads TGTGCCAGCAGTGCGACCTTGGGACAGGGCTCTGGAAACACCATATATTTT. Translating it yields CASSATLGQGSGNTIYF.

CDR3 DNA sequence: TGTGCCAGCAGCCGACCGCGGGAACAGCCCCACCAAGAGACCCAGTACTTC. Its translation is CASSRPREQPHQETQYF. The chain is built from TRBV7-3 and TRBJ2-5; a possible D gene is TRBD2 (6 bases). Trimming shortened V by 5 bases and J by 0 bases, and 19 bases separated the two germline ends. The germline V gene has CDR1 SGHTA and CDR2 FQGTGA. The CDR3 loop spans 17 amino acids.